Listed here is a single T cell receptor (beta chain). Its antigen is undetermined. The sample comes from a study of cytomegalovirus exposure and HLA in healthy donors. Study-level findings and limits: Reports credit the classifier with highly specific, highly sensitive diagnosis of cytomegalovirus status. Cytomegalovirus association was listed for 150 to 200 TCR beta chains. Among the CMV-associated chains, a few were confirmed in vitro as specific for CMV antigens.

This CDR3 contains 13 residues. CDR1 SGHTA and CDR2 FQGNSA come from the germline V gene. J was trimmed by 6 bases and V by 5 bases; bases with no gene match: 3. The donors were part of the validation cohort, which consisted of some 120 subjects and was separate from the first cohort of 666 subjects. Repertoires were generated with immunoSEQ multiplex PCR, while TCRdb's copy carries only in-frame clones and drops some. The table shows some 100,000 clones, with 88% occurring only once. The TCR sequence derives from a man aged 18-30 years in good health and CMV-seronegative. The sequencing sample was made of PBMCs. The rearrangement joins TRBV7-2 to TRBJ1-2; 10 bases align to TRBD1. The CDR3 region has the DNA TGTGCCAGCAGCCGACAGGGGGCCAATGGCTACACCTTC. Translated: CASSRQGANGYTF.